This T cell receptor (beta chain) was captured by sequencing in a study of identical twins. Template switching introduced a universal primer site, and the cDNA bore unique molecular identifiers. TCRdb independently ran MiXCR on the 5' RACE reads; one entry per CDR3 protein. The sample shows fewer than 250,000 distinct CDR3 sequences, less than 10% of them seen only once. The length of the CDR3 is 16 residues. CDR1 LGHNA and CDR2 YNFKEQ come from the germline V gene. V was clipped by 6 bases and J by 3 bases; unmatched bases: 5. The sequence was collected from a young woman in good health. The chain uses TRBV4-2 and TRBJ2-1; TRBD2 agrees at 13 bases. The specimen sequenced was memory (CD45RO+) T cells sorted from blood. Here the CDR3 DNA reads TGTGCCAGCAGGCCCGGACTAGCGGGAGTCTACAATGAGCAGTTCTTC. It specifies CASRPGLAGVYNEQFF.